These T cell receptor beta chains were read from a single sample in a study of cytomegalovirus exposure and HLA in healthy donors. Here immunoSEQ multiplex PCR was the method, and the copy in TCRdb shows in-frame clones only, minus some. The sample has about 240,000 clones, 85% to 90% seen once. The material sequenced was PBMCs. These receptors were obtained from a young man in good health and CMV-seronegative. CDR3s include the opening cysteine and the closing phenylalanine or tryptophan. Each record gives: clone size, V gene, J gene, D gene, CDR3 DNA, CDR3 protein. A D gene is named only where the DNA matches it firmly. Size is stated for part of the rows, as once, few or many counts, or as a class when the clone is expanded.

abundance: -; v_gene: TRBV5-6; j_gene: TRBJ2-3; d_gene: -; CDR3nt: TGTGCCAGCAGCTTGCTAGGGGATACAACTCCCACAGATACGCAGTATTTT; CDR3aa: CASSLLGDTTPTDTQYF
abundance: -; v_gene: TRBV4-1; j_gene: TRBJ2-6; d_gene: -; CDR3nt: TGCGCCAGCAGCCAAGCGGTCTCTGGGGCCAACGTCCTGACTTTC; CDR3aa: CASSQAVSGANVLTF
abundance: once; v_gene: TRBV27; j_gene: TRBJ1-6; d_gene: TRBD1; CDR3nt: TGTGCCAGCAGTCCTTTAGGACAGGGGCAGCATTCACCCCTCCACTTT; CDR3aa: CASSPLGQGQHSPLHF
abundance: -; v_gene: TRBV25-1; j_gene: TRBJ2-7; d_gene: -; CDR3nt: TGTGCCAGCAGTGAAGGCGGGTACGAGCAGTACTTC; CDR3aa: CASSEGGYEQYF
abundance: -; v_gene: TRBV6-6; j_gene: TRBJ1-1; d_gene: -; CDR3nt: TGTGCCAGCAGCCCTGACAAGAACACTGAAGCTTTCTTT; CDR3aa: CASSPDKNTEAFF
abundance: -; v_gene: TRBV15; j_gene: TRBJ1-4; d_gene: TRBD1; CDR3nt: TGTGCCACCAGCGGAAATCTAAGGGGGCTGGCTAATGAAAAACTGTTTTTT; CDR3aa: CATSGNLRGLANEKLFF
abundance: -; v_gene: TRBV5-1; j_gene: TRBJ2-5; d_gene: TRBD1; CDR3nt: TGCGCCAGCAGCTCGGGACAGGGGGCCGTGGGGACCCAGTACTTC; CDR3aa: CASSSGQGAVGTQYF
abundance: -; v_gene: TRBV4-2; j_gene: TRBJ1-6; d_gene: TRBD1; CDR3nt: TGTGCCAGCAGTCTGGGACAGGTTAGCTCCTATAATTCACCCCTCCACTTT; CDR3aa: CASSLGQVSSYNSPLHF
abundance: -; v_gene: TRBV7-2; j_gene: TRBJ2-1; d_gene: -; CDR3nt: TGTGCCCTCCGTCGGGGGGCGGGCAATGAGCAGTTCTTC; CDR3aa: CALRRGAGNEQFF
abundance: -; v_gene: TRBV9; j_gene: TRBJ1-4; d_gene: -; CDR3nt: TGTGCCAGCAGCGTAGTTCACGGTGAAAAACTGTTTTTT; CDR3aa: CASSVVHGEKLFF
abundance: -; v_gene: TRBV9; j_gene: TRBJ2-1; d_gene: TRBD2; CDR3nt: TGTGCCAGCAGCGTAGGGGGACTAGGAGTGGATGAGCAGTTCTTC; CDR3aa: CASSVGGLGVDEQFF
abundance: -; v_gene: TRBV5-6; j_gene: TRBJ1-6; d_gene: -; CDR3nt: TGTGCCAGCAGCTTGGAGGTTGGGGCAGGAAATTCACCCCTCCACTTT; CDR3aa: CASSLEVGAGNSPLHF
abundance: -; v_gene: TRBV5-6; j_gene: TRBJ1-2; d_gene: -; CDR3nt: TGTGCCAGCAGCCCCAGGGGCCCTAACTATGGCTACACCTTC; CDR3aa: CASSPRGPNYGYTF
abundance: -; v_gene: TRBV7-2; j_gene: TRBJ2-7; d_gene: TRBD1; CDR3nt: TGTGCCAGCAGCTTCGGGCAGGGGGCCAGTTACGAGCAGTACTTC; CDR3aa: CASSFGQGASYEQYF
abundance: -; v_gene: TRBV4-1; j_gene: TRBJ1-2; d_gene: -; CDR3nt: TGCGCCAGCAGCCAAGCTTTAAGAGAAGCCCCCTATGGCTACACCTTC; CDR3aa: CASSQALREAPYGYTF
abundance: -; v_gene: TRBV6-6; j_gene: TRBJ1-5; d_gene: -; CDR3nt: TGTGCCAGCAGTTCTAATAGCAATCAGCCCCAGCATTTT; CDR3aa: CASSSNSNQPQHF
abundance: once; v_gene: TRBV9; j_gene: TRBJ2-5; d_gene: -; CDR3nt: TGTGCCAGCAGCCCACACCTAAGCGGAGGAGAGACCCAGTACTTC; CDR3aa: CASSPHLSGGETQYF
abundance: -; v_gene: TRBV11-3; j_gene: TRBJ2-2; d_gene: -; CDR3nt: TGTGCCAGCAGCTTAGACAGGGTCGGAAAGGAGTCCGGGGAGCTGTTTTTT; CDR3aa: CASSLDRVGKESGELFF
abundance: -; v_gene: TRBV5-5; j_gene: TRBJ2-7; d_gene: -; CDR3nt: TGTGCCAGCAGCTTGGGCGCGACAGTAACTTACGAGCAGTACTTC; CDR3aa: CASSLGATVTYEQYF
abundance: -; v_gene: TRBV9; j_gene: TRBJ1-2; d_gene: -; CDR3nt: TGTGCCAGCAGCGTAGGTAGCCATGGCTACACCTTC; CDR3aa: CASSVGSHGYTF
abundance: -; v_gene: TRBV7-9; j_gene: TRBJ2-7; d_gene: -; CDR3nt: TGTGCCAGCAGCGATGCAGGGTACGCTGAGGACGAGCAGTACTTC; CDR3aa: CASSDAGYAEDEQYF
abundance: -; v_gene: TRBV27; j_gene: TRBJ1-6; d_gene: -; CDR3nt: TGTGCCAGCAGTTACAACAGCTATAATTCACCCCTCCACTTT; CDR3aa: CASSYNSYNSPLHF
abundance: -; v_gene: TRBV4-2; j_gene: TRBJ2-7; d_gene: TRBD2; CDR3nt: TGTGCCAGCAGCCAAGATCTAGCGGGAGTCTACGAGCAGTACTTC; CDR3aa: CASSQDLAGVYEQYF
abundance: -; v_gene: TRBV4-1; j_gene: TRBJ1-5; d_gene: -; CDR3nt: TGCGCCAGCAGCCAACCCGGGGGAAATCAGCCCCAGCATTTT; CDR3aa: CASSQPGGNQPQHF
abundance: -; v_gene: TRBV6-1; j_gene: TRBJ2-7; d_gene: -; CDR3nt: TGTGCCAGCCCTAGCTCCTACGAGCAGTACTTC; CDR3aa: CASPSSYEQYF
abundance: -; v_gene: TRBV7-8; j_gene: TRBJ2-7; d_gene: TRBD2; CDR3nt: TGTGCCAGCAGCTTAGGATTAGCGGGGTACTACGAGCAGTACTTC; CDR3aa: CASSLGLAGYYEQYF
abundance: -; v_gene: TRBV5-4; j_gene: TRBJ2-5; d_gene: TRBD1; CDR3nt: TGTGCCAGCAGCTCGACAGGGGGCGAGACCCAGTACTTC; CDR3aa: CASSSTGGETQYF
abundance: -; v_gene: TRBV28; j_gene: TRBJ2-1; d_gene: -; CDR3nt: TGTGCCAGCAGTTTGCGGGACAGTATATATCAGTTCTTC; CDR3aa: CASSLRDSIYQFF
abundance: -; v_gene: TRBV27; j_gene: TRBJ2-7; d_gene: TRBD2; CDR3nt: TGTGCCAGCAGTTTCGAAGCGGGGGGGAAGCAGTACGAGCAGTACTTC; CDR3aa: CASSFEAGGKQYEQYF
abundance: -; v_gene: TRBV27; j_gene: TRBJ2-7; d_gene: TRBD2; CDR3nt: TGTGCCAGCAGTTTAGGCGGGAGGGCCTACGAGCAGTACTTC; CDR3aa: CASSLGGRAYEQYF
abundance: -; v_gene: TRBV11-2; j_gene: TRBJ2-1; d_gene: TRBD2; CDR3nt: TGTGCCAGCAGCTTACCGGGAGGCCCCCACAATGAGCAGTTCTTC; CDR3aa: CASSLPGGPHNEQFF
abundance: -; v_gene: TRBV5-6; j_gene: TRBJ2-2; d_gene: -; CDR3nt: TGTGCCAGCAGCAGAACACGGGCCGGGGAGCTGTTTTTT; CDR3aa: CASSRTRAGELFF
abundance: -; v_gene: TRBV27; j_gene: TRBJ1-1; d_gene: -; CDR3nt: TGTGCCAGCAGTTTGGGGGGGAGCACTGAAGCTTTCTTT; CDR3aa: CASSLGGSTEAFF
abundance: -; v_gene: TRBV7-6; j_gene: TRBJ1-1; d_gene: -; CDR3nt: TGTGCCAGCAGCTTAGCTCTGGAGTTCGCTGAAGCTTTCTTT; CDR3aa: CASSLALEFAEAFF
abundance: -; v_gene: TRBV11-2; j_gene: TRBJ2-2; d_gene: -; CDR3nt: TGTGCCAGCGGGACAGCAAAGCGGGTATCCGGGGAGCTGTTTTTT; CDR3aa: CASGTAKRVSGELFF
abundance: few; v_gene: TRBV10-3; j_gene: TRBJ1-5; d_gene: -; CDR3nt: TGTGCCATCAGTGGCAGGGCAGGGGATCAGCCCCAGCATTTT; CDR3aa: CAISGRAGDQPQHF
abundance: -; v_gene: TRBV9; j_gene: TRBJ2-2; d_gene: TRBD1; CDR3nt: TGTGCCAGCAGCGACGACAGGGTCGGCACCGGGGAGCTGTTTTTT; CDR3aa: CASSDDRVGTGELFF
abundance: -; v_gene: TRBV6-5; j_gene: TRBJ1-6; d_gene: -; CDR3nt: TGTGCCAGCAGTATGGGAACAGGCTCCTCACCCCTCCACTTT; CDR3aa: CASSMGTGSSPLHF
abundance: -; v_gene: TRBV27; j_gene: TRBJ2-1; d_gene: TRBD2; CDR3nt: TGTGCCAGCAGAAACGGACGGGGGGTGATGGGCAATGAGCAGTTCTTC; CDR3aa: CASRNGRGVMGNEQFF
abundance: -; v_gene: TRBV10-3; j_gene: TRBJ1-5; d_gene: -; CDR3nt: TGTGCCATCAGTGATCGGCAGGGATCTCGATCGCCCCAGCATTTT; CDR3aa: CAISDRQGSRSPQHF
abundance: -; v_gene: TRBV27; j_gene: TRBJ2-2; d_gene: -; CDR3nt: TGTGCCAGCAAGGAGACGAACACCGGGGAGCTGTTTTTT; CDR3aa: CASKETNTGELFF
abundance: -; v_gene: TRBV27; j_gene: TRBJ2-1; d_gene: TRBD2; CDR3nt: TGTGCCAGCAGCCCCGCTAGCGGGTTAGGGAATGAGCAGTTCTTC; CDR3aa: CASSPASGLGNEQFF
abundance: -; v_gene: TRBV5-6; j_gene: TRBJ1-1; d_gene: -; CDR3nt: TGTGCCAGCTCGACACTGAACACTGAAGCTTTCTTT; CDR3aa: CASSTLNTEAFF
abundance: -; v_gene: TRBV5-1; j_gene: TRBJ2-3; d_gene: -; CDR3nt: TGCGCCAGCAGGGACAGCTCTAGCACAGATACGCAGTATTTT; CDR3aa: CASRDSSSTDTQYF
abundance: -; v_gene: TRBV7-9; j_gene: TRBJ2-7; d_gene: -; CDR3nt: TGTGCCAGCAGCTCTGACCAGGGGTACGAGCAGTACTTC; CDR3aa: CASSSDQGYEQYF
abundance: once; v_gene: TRBV6-5; j_gene: TRBJ1-6; d_gene: -; CDR3nt: TGTGCCAGCAGTTTCGGACAGACTAATAATTCACCCCTCCACTTT; CDR3aa: CASSFGQTNNSPLHF
abundance: -; v_gene: TRBV28; j_gene: TRBJ2-7; d_gene: TRBD2; CDR3nt: TGTGCCACCGGGACTAGCGGCTACGAGCAGTACTTC; CDR3aa: CATGTSGYEQYF
abundance: -; v_gene: TRBV5-1; j_gene: TRBJ2-2; d_gene: TRBD2; CDR3nt: TGCGCCAGCAGCCAGGGACTAGCGGGGAACACCGGGGAGCTGTTTTTT; CDR3aa: CASSQGLAGNTGELFF
abundance: -; v_gene: TRBV6-5; j_gene: TRBJ2-7; d_gene: TRBD1; CDR3nt: TGTGCCAGCAGCCGAACGGGACAGATCTACGAGCAGTACTTC; CDR3aa: CASSRTGQIYEQYF
abundance: -; v_gene: TRBV27; j_gene: TRBJ2-7; d_gene: -; CDR3nt: TGTGCCAGCAGTTTAGGGCAGACGGGGGTGAGGCAGTACTTC; CDR3aa: CASSLGQTGVRQYF